One sample yielded the 10 T cell receptor beta chains listed below, sequenced in a study of CD8 T cells in Susac syndrome. An amount of RNA that ranged from roughly 0.5 to 1 ug was reverse transcribed with random hexamers. TCRdb called the immunoSEQ multiplex PCR reads again in MiXCR, with one record for every CDR3 protein. This repertoire shows about 130,000 distinct CDR3 sequences, approximately 89% found once; its top ten account for about 0.23%. The sample comprised CD8+ T cells from PBMCs. Every receptor here comes from a human donor with multiple sclerosis.

The chain carries TRBV2 and TRBJ2-7; weak D call: TRBD2 (6 bases). The length of the CDR3 is 14 residues. V lost 8 bases to trimming and J lost 3 bases, with 17 bases between them. Per the germline V gene, CDR1 is SNHLY and CDR2 is FYNNEI. CDR3 in amino acids: CASSKEGTYYEQYF. The DNA for the CDR3 is TGTGCCAGCTCGAAGGAGGGGACTTACTACGAGCAGTACTTC.

This chain joins TRBV3-1 and TRBJ1-2; no definite D call. The CDR3 loop spans 11 amino acids. Germline lookup yields CDR1 LGHDT and CDR2 YNNKEL (reference sequence). Trimming took off 4 bases at V and 6 bases at J, with 6 bases between the two ends. Here the CDR3 reads CASSPGDGYTF. DNA for the CDR3: TGTGCCAGCAGCCCCGGCGATGGCTACACCTTC.

The chain uses TRBV27 and TRBJ2-4; no reliable D call. V was cut by 5 bases and J by 9 bases, with 11 bases left in between. The CDR3 has 12 residues. In germline, CDR1 is MNHEY, CDR2 SMNVEV (reference sequence). Here the CDR3 DNA reads TGTGCCAGCAGTGACCCCGTAGGCATTCAGTACTTC. It yields the protein CASSDPVGIQYF.

The gene calls are TRBV29-1 and TRBJ1-1, with 7 positions matching TRBD1. The CDR3 totals 15 residues. Trimming removed 4 bases from V and 1 base from J; junction bases left unmatched: 9. Germline values: CDR1 SQVTM, CDR2 ANQGSEA. CDR3 amino acids: CSVVGTDISNTEAFF. The CDR3 DNA sequence: TGCAGCGTTGTCGGGACAGATATATCGAACACTGAAGCTTTCTTT.

The genes are TRBV19 and TRBJ2-7; D is uncertain. Germline CDR1 and CDR2: LNHDA and SQIVND (reference sequence). V was shortened by 2 bases and J by 3 bases, with 11 bases between the two germline ends. The CDR3 covers 14 residues. DNA for the CDR3: TGTGCCAGTAGTATATCGGGCGGCCTCTACGAGCAGTACTTC. Translation gives CASSISGGLYEQYF.

The rearrangement links TRBV11-2 to TRBJ2-2, with D hard to call. V lost 8 bases to trimming and J lost 0 bases, with 7 bases between them. Germline assignment: CDR1 SGHAT and CDR2 FQNNGV. The CDR3 contains 13 residues. The CDR3 nucleotides are TGTGCCAGCTTAAGTTCGAACACCGGGGAGCTGTTTTTT. Translated: CASLSSNTGELFF.

Concerning this clonotype itself: Because the CDR3 is missing its conserved closing phenylalanine or tryptophan, this is likely a read error. The chain couples TRBV6-2 or TRBV6-3 to TRBJ2-2, with D perhaps TRBD2 (6 bases). The CDR3 covers 16 residues. Germline-derived CDR1 and CDR2 are MNHEY and SVGEGT. V lost 4 bases and J lost 0, with 12 bases in between. CDR3 DNA: TGTGCCAGCAGTTGGGCGGGGCCGGCGAACACCGGGGAGCTGTTTCTT. It is translated as CASSWAGPANTGELFL.

The chain joins TRBV20-1 to TRBJ2-7; 9 bases are shared with TRBD2. Looked up from germline, CDR1 is DFQATT and CDR2 is SNEGSKA (reference sequence). The V and J ends lost 3 bases and 3 bases, in that order; junction bases with no gene match: 0. The CDR3 is 12 residues long. The CDR3 DNA follows: TGCAGTGCTAGTAGCGGGAGCTACGAGCAGTACTTC. The encoded protein is CSASSGSYEQYF.

The CDR3 DNA reads as TGTGCCAGCAGCTCTGGACAGGGAAACACTGAAGCTTTCTTT. Encoded protein: CASSSGQGNTEAFF. This rearrangement joins TRBV7-8 to TRBJ1-1, with 8 positions matching TRBD1. The CDR3 extends over 14 amino acids. Trimming took 4 bases from V and 2 from J; bases not matched to a gene: 3. Germline V gives CDR1 SGHVS, CDR2 FQNEAQ.

This rearrangement joins TRBV6-5 to TRBJ1-2; D gene ambiguous. Looked up from germline, CDR1 is MNHEY and CDR2 is SVGAGI. The CDR3 length is 13 residues. The ends were cut back, 2 bases at V and 4 bases at J, with 8 bases in the middle. This chain's CDR3 is CASSYGHPYGYTF. For the CDR3, the DNA is TGTGCCAGCAGTTACGGCCACCCCTATGGCTACACCTTC.